The subject of this entry is one T cell receptor beta chain. Its antigen is unknown. TCRdb's table, derived via immunoSEQ multiplex PCR, lists solely in-frame clones and lacks some. The sample has approximately 170,000 clones, around 93% seen once. The data derive from a study of T cell responses to AZD1222 COVID-19 vaccine. Study at large: Analyses pooled second doses at about 4 or about 12 weeks. Whole-study results and caveats: Spike-spanning, vaccine-associated CD4 TCRs were dominant at 160-218 and 743-854.

The sequence derives from an adult in good health. The starting material was peripheral blood, obtained on day 0 of AZD1222 vaccination.

The CDR3 DNA reads TGTGCCAGCAGCTTGGACCAGGCTAGTAGTTCACCCCTCCACTTT. This gives the protein CASSLDQASSSPLHF. This chain links TRBV5-4 with TRBJ1-6; D is undetermined. V lost 0 bases, J lost 9 bases, and 13 bases lay in between. The CDR3 is 15 residues long. The germline V gene encodes CDR1 SGHNT and CDR2 YYREEE (reference sequence). The full variable domain, its missing parts supplied by reference TRBV5-4 and TRBJ1-6, is ETGVTQSPTHLIKTRGQQVTLRCSSQSGHNTVSWYQQALGQGPQFIFQYYREEENGRGNFPPRFSGLQFPNYSSELNVNALELDDSALYLCASSLDQASSSPLHFGNGTRLTVT.